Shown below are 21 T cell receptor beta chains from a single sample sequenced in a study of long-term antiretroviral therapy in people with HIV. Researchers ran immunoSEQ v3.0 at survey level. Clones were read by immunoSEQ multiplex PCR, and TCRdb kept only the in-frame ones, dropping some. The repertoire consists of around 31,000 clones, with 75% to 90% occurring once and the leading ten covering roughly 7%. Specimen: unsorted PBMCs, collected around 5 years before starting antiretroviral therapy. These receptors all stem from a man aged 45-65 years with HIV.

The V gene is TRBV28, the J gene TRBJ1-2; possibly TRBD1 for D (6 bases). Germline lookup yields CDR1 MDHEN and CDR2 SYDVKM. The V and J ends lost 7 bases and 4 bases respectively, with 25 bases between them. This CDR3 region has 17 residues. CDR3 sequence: CASTSILTGGRVYGYTF. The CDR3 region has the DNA TGTGCCAGCACTTCTATTTTGACAGGTGGACGGGTCTATGGCTACACCTTC.

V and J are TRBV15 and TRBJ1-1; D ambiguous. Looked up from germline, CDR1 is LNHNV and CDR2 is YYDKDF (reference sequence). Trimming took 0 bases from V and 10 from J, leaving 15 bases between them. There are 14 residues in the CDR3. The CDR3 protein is CATSRDPLVGVAFF. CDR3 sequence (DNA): TGTGCCACCAGCAGAGATCCCCTAGTTGGGGTAGCTTTCTTT.

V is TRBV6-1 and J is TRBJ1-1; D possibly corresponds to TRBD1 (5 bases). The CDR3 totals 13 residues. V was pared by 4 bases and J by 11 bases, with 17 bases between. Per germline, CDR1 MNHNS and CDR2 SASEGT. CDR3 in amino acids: CASSVSRVVSAFF. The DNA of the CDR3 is TGTGCCAGCAGTGTCTCCAGGGTTGTCTCGGCTTTCTTT.

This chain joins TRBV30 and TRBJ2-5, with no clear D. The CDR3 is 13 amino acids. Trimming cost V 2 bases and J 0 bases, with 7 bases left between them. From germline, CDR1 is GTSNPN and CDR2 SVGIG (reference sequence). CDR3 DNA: TGTGCCTGGAGTCAAGGATACCAAGAGACCCAGTACTTC. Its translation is CAWSQGYQETQYF.

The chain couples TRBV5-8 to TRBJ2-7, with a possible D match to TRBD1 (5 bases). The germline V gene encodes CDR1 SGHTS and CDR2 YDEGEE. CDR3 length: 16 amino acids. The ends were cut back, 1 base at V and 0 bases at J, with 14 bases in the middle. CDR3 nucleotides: TGTGCCAGCAGCTTGTTTACAGGCGTGAACTCCTACGAGCAGTACTTC. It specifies CASSLFTGVNSYEQYF.

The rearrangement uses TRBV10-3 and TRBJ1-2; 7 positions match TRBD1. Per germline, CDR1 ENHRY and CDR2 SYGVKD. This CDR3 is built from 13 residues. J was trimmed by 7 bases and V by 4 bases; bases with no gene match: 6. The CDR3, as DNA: TGTGCCATCAGTGTTGACAGGGAGGGTGGCTACACCTTC. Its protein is CAISVDREGGYTF.

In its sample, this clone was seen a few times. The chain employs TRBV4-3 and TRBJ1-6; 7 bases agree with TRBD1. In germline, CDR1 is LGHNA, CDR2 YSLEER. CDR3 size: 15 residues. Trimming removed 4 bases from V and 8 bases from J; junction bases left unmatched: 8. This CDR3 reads CASSLGGQGDSPLHF. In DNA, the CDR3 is TGCGCCAGCAGCCTGGGGGGGCAGGGGGATTCACCCCTCCACTTT.

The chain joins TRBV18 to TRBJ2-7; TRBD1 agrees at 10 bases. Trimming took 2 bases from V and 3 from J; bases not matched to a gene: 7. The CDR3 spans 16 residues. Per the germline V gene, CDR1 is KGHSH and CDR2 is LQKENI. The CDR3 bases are TGTGCCAGCTCACCAGCCGAAGGACAGGGGGTCTACGAGCAGTACTTC. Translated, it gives CASSPAEGQGVYEQYF.

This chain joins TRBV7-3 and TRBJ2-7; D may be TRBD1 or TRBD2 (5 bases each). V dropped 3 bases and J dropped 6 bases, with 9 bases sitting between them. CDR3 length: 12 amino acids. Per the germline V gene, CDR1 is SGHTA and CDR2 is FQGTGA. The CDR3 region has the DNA TGTGCCAGCAGCTTGGGGGTGGGCGAGCAGTACTTC. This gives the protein CASSLGVGEQYF.

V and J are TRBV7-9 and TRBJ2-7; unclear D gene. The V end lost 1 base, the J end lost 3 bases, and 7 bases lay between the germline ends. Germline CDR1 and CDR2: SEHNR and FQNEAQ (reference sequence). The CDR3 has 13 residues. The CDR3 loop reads CASSLDLSYEQYF. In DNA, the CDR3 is TGTGCCAGCAGCTTAGATCTCAGCTACGAGCAGTACTTC. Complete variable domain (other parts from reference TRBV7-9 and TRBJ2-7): DTGVSQNPRHKITKRGQNVTFRCDPISEHNRLYWYRQTLGQGPEFLTYFQNEAQLEKSRLLSDRFSAERPKGSFSTLEIQRTEQGDSAMYLCASSLDLSYEQYFGPGTRLTVT.

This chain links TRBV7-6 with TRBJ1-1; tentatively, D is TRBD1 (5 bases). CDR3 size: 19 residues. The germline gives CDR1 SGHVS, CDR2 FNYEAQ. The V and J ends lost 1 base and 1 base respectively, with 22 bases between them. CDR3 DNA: TGTGCCAGCAGCTTAGTGTCTCCAGGACAAGGGTGGGAGAACACTGAAGCTTTCTTT. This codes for CASSLVSPGQGWENTEAFF.

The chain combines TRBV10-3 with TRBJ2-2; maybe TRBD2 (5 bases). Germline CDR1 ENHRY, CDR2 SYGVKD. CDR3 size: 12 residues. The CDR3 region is CATNSAGGELFF. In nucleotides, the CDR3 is TGTGCTACTAACAGTGCGGGCGGGGAGCTGTTTTTT.

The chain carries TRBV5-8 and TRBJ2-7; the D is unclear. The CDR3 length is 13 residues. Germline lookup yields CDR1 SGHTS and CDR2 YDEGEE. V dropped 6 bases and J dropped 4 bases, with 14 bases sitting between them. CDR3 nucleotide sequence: TGTGCCAGCACCCCTTGGTCGGAGTACGAGCAGTACTTC. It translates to CASTPWSEYEQYF.

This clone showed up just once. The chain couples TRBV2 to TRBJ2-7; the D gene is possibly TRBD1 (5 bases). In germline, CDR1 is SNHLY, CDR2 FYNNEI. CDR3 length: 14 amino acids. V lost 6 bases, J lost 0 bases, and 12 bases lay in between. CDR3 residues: CASRSRGSSYEQYF. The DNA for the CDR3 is TGTGCCAGCAGGAGTAGGGGAAGCTCCTACGAGCAGTACTTC. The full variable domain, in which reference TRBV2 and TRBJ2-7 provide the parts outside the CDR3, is EPEVTQTPSHQVTQMGQEVILRCVPISNHLYFYWYRQILGQKVEFLVSFYNNEISEKSEIFDDQFSVERPDGSNFTLKIRSTKLEDSAMYFCASRSRGSSYEQYFGPGTRLTVT.

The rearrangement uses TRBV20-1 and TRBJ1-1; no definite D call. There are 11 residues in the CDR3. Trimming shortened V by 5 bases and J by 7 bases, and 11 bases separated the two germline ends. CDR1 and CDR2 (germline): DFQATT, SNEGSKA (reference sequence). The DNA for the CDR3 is TGCAGTGCTCCCTTCGGGAATGAAGCTTTCTTT. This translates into CSAPFGNEAFF.

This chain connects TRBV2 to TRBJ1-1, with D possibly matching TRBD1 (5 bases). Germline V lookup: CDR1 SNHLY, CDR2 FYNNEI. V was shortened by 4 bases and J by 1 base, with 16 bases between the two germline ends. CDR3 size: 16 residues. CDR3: CASSVLSGTENTEAFF. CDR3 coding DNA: TGTGCCAGCAGTGTTCTATCCGGGACGGAGAACACTGAAGCTTTCTTT.

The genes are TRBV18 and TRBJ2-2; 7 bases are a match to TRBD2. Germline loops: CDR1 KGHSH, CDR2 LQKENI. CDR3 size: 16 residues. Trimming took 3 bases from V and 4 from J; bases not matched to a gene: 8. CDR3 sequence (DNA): TGTGCCAGCTCACCGTGGGAGGGCCAGGCCACCGGGGAGCTGTTTTTT. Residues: CASSPWEGQATGELFF.

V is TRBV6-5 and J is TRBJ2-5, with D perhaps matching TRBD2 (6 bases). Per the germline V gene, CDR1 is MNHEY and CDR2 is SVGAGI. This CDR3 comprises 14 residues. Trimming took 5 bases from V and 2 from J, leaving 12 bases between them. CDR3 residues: CASSKGLSQETQYF. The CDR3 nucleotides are TGTGCCAGCAGTAAGGGACTTTCACAAGAGACCCAGTACTTC.

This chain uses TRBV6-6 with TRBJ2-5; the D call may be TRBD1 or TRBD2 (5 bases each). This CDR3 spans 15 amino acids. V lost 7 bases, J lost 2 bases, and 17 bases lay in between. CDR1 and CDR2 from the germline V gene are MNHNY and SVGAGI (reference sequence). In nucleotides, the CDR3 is TGTGCCAGCACCAACCGGGGCAGATTACAAGAGACCCAGTACTTC. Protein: CASTNRGRLQETQYF.

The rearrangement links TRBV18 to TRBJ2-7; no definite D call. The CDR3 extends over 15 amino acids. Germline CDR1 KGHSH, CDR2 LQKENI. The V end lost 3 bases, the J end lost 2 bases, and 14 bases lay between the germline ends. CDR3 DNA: TGTGCCAGCTCACCTTTCCGAGACTTGGCCTACGAGCAGTACTTC. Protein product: CASSPFRDLAYEQYF.

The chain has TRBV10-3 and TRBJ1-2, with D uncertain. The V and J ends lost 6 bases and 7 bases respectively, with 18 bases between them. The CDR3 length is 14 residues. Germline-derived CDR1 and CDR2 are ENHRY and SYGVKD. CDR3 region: CAISHSVAVSGYTF. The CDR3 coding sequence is TGTGCCATCAGCCACTCGGTAGCGGTTTCTGGCTACACCTTC.